What follows is one T cell receptor (beta chain) and its context. This clonotype has ten or more counts. This receptor's antigen is unknown. No much larger clone is present one base from it, and per-base qualities are unavailable. The data belong to a study of T cells in Graves' hyperthyroidism and ophthalmopathy (dated 2019 in TCRdb). Some background on the complete study: Peripheral blood samples were taken at the time of initial diagnosis, prior to any treatment. To identify TCR V-J signatures that set the groups apart, the researchers used a discovery cohort of 95 to 100 patients, made up of 43 with Graves' ophthalmopathy and about 60 with stable Graves' hyperthyroidism. TCR Vbeta CDR3 sequencing of 135 peripheral blood samples (approximately 44 ophthalmopathy, over 70 hyperthyroidism and roughly 17 progressor patients) is reported in the paper. The roughly 100 discovery patients were randomly split 7:3 into training and test sets. Following sampling, methimazole starting at 30 mg daily was given to hyperthyroidism patients, and high-dose intravenous methylprednisolone was given to ophthalmopathy patients. The study also compared thyroid tissue and blood T-cell repertoires from more than five Graves' hyperthyroidism patients. An independent validation cohort of around 19 hyperthyroidism patients and approximately 17 patients who later progressed to ophthalmopathy tested prospective prediction of ophthalmopathy.

From the germline V gene (reference sequence), CDR1 is GTSNPN and CDR2 is SVGIG. V is trimmed back by 0 bases and J by 8 bases, and the junction contains 11 bases that no gene match accounts for. The CDR3 covers 16 residues, taking in both the cysteine and the phenylalanine. Just the 48-base CDR3 DNA is kept, in frame starting at base 1. Summary of the overall study and its limitations: In validation, the model predicted progression to ophthalmopathy with about 71% sensitivity and approximately 74% specificity, a median of around 6.6 months before onset. Sample size was not statistically predetermined, and blinding of investigators to group allocation was not performed. A 13 V-J signature model separated ophthalmopathy from stable hyperthyroidism, with about 88% sensitivity and 81.08% specificity in cross-validation and 80%/75% in testing. Most expanded thyroid clonotypes (frequency above 0.001) were also detected in blood, a finding suggesting that blood repertoires may reflect thyroid immune responses.

Ophthalmopathy patients had moderately to severely active disease, with a Clinical Activity Score of 3 or more, a NOSPECS grade of 4 or more, and a disease duration of less than 3 months. Exclusion was applied to patients with uncontrolled infections, other autoimmune diseases, pregnancy or lactation. Diagnoses relied on clinical symptoms, serum thyroxine and TRAb, thyroid ultrasound and orbital computed tomography. PBMCs were separated from 10 ml of fresh peripheral blood using Ficoll-Paque density gradient centrifugation. Trizol reagent was used to extract total RNA, and RNA quality was then checked on an Agilent 2100 Bioanalyzer. Amplification of TCR beta CDR3 regions was carried out from RNA transcripts. The TCR CDR3 was subjected to a first round of RT-PCR using the HTBI primer set and the Qiagen OneStep RT-PCR kit. Libraries were constructed in a second round of multiplex PCR, after which size selection and purification were carried out. Libraries were sequenced paired-end with 100 bp reads on an Illumina HiSeq2000. Per the authors' processing: Raw data were processed with SOAPnuke, discarding reads with adapters, uncalled bases, mean Phred below 15, or no exact constant-primer or identifier match. High-quality paired reads were merged using COPE v1.2.5, and each unique nucleotide sequence was defined as a clonotype. MiTCR v1.1 was used to align clonotypes to the IMGT TRBV, TRBD and TRBJ reference segments. The analysis included only V-J combinations with a frequency above 0.0001, which together covered approximately 99% of the repertoires. The TCS score was defined as F50 (clonal expansion) divided by E x V (chaos), with BLOSUM62-based TCRdist calculated between CDR3 peptides within each V-J. Welch's t-statistics and random forest reduced some 510 V-J features to some 14, which were used in a naive Bayes classifier (R e1071). TCRdb passed the public sequencing reads through fastp at Q25 and MiXCR, retaining productive beta sequences. Entries that share a CDR3 protein sequence are merged under the most common genes and DNA. The authors' filters were not applied to this entry. This sample has around 540,000 distinct CDR3 sequences in its table, and about 16% of those were observed once. Of the sample, 25% to 30% is held by the ten largest clones.

The receptor comes from a woman in her twenties or thirties with Graves' ophthalmopathy. The rearranged segments are TRBV30 and TRBJ2-1; TRBD2 lines up with 9 middle nucleotides. The sequencing input was blood. The CDR3: CAWSVPRTSAKDEQFF. The sequenced DNA is TGTGCCTGGAGTGTACCCCGGACTAGCGCGAAGGATGAGCAGTTCTTC.